A selection of T cell receptor beta chains follows, all from one sample in a study of blood T cells in healthy people across ages. MiXCR, applied by TCRdb to the 5' RACE reads, yields one record per CDR3 protein. The repertoire holds 650,000 to 800,000 distinct CDR3 sequences, under 55% seen once, with about a fifth in the top ten. The material sequenced was blood. These receptors all come from a man aged 60-69 years in good health. Both conserved end residues are trimmed from each CDR3. Fields, in order: J gene, V gene, CDR3 protein.

TRBJ2-3,TRBV7-2,ASSKSGTAVPDTQY
TRBJ2-5,TRBV20-1,SAPPGTQGETQY
TRBJ2-1,TRBV15,AASTGQGNYNEQF
TRBJ1-1,TRBV29-1,SVPAQGSFTEAF
TRBJ2-3,TRBV4-1,ASSQVSSRTDTQY
TRBJ2-3,TRBV20-1,SAINPLAASTDTQY
TRBJ2-1,TRBV7-2,ASSNSLGQDYNEQF
TRBJ2-4,TRBV25-1,ASSQEKPGEQY
TRBJ2-7,TRBV20-1,SGTNRVEQY
TRBJ2-5,TRBV20-1,SAGLAWRNEQY